This T cell receptor beta chain was obtained from a study of human T cells and chemical hapten exposure. J lost 3 bases, V lost 7 bases, and 8 bases had no gene match. The CDR3 runs to 14 residues. Looked up from germline, CDR1 is MDHEN and CDR2 is SYDVKM. TCRdb passed the RACE reads through MiXCR, listing each CDR3 protein once. The sample lists over 100,000 distinct CDR3 sequences, roughly a tenth occurring once. As to time point: patch test 2, 6 weeks after DPC sensitization. The sample's treatment: therapeutic diphenylcyclopropenone sensitization with weekly scalp DPC. The clonotype originates from a woman aged 40 to 50 with alopecia areata. Some clones in this sample may be carry-over from other donors' samples. This sample comprised whole blood, obtained in connection with sensitization to the hapten diphenylcyclopropenone (DPC). The V call is TRBV28, the J call TRBJ2-7, with TRBD1 identical over 8 bases. CDR3 amino acids: CASTPDRGYYEQYF. In DNA, the CDR3 is TGTGCCAGCACTCCTGACAGGGGTTACTACGAGCAGTACTTC.